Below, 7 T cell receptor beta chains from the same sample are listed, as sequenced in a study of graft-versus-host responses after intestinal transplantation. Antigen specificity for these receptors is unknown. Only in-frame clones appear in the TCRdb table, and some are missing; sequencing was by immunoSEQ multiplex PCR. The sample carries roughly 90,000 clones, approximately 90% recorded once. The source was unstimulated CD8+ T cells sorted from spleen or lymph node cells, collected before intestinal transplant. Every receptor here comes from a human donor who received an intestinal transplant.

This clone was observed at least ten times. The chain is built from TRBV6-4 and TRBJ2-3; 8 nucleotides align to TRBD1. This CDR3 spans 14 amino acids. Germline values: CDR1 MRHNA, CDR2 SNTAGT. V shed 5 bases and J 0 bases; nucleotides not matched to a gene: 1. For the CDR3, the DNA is TGTGCCAGCAGTCAGGGGGCTAGCACAGATACGCAGTATTTT. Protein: CASSQGASTDTQYF.

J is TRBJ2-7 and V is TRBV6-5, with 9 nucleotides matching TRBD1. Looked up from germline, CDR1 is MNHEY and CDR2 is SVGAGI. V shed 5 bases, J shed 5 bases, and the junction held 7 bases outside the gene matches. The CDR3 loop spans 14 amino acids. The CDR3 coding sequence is TGTGCCAGCAGTGCACCGGGACAGGGCAACGAGCAGTACTTC. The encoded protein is CASSAPGQGNEQYF.

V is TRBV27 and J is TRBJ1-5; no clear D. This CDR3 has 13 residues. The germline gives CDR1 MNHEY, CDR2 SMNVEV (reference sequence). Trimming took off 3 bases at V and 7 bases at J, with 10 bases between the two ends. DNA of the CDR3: TGTGCCAGCAGTTTTTTGGAGGGCCAGCCCCAGCATTTT. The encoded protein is CASSFLEGQPQHF.

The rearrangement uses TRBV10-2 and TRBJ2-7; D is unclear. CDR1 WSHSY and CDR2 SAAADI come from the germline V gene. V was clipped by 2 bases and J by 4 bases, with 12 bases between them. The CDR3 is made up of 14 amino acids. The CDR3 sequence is CASSEIGSAYEQYF. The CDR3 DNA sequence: TGCGCCAGCAGTGAGATCGGGTCAGCTTACGAGCAGTACTTC.

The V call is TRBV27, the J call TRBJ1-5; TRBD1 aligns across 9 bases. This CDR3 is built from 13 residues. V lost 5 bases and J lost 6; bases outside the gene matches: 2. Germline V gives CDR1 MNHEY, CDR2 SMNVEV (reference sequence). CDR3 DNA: TGTGCCAGCAGTACAGGGGGCAGTCAGCCCCAGCATTTT. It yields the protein CASSTGGSQPQHF.

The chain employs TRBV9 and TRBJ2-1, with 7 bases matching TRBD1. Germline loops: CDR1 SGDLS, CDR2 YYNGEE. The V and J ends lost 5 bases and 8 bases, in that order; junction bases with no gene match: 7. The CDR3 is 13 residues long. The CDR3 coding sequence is TGTGCCAGCAGTACGACAGGGATAGATGAGCAGTTCTTC. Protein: CASSTTGIDEQFF.

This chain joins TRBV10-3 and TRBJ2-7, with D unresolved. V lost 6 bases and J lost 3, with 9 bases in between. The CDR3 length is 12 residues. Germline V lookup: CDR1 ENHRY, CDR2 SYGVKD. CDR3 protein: CAISLNLYEQYF. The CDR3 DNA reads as TGTGCCATCAGCCTTAACCTCTACGAGCAGTACTTC.